Presented here are 5 T cell receptor beta chains from one specimen sequenced in a study of blood T cells in healthy people across ages. For the second PCR, which ran for roughly 7 to 11 cycles, a sample-barcoded 5' primer and a J-beta primer mix were used. TCRdb processed the 5' RACE reads anew with MiXCR; each CDR3 protein has one entry. The sample shows hundreds of thousands of distinct CDR3 sequences, roughly two fifths of them seen only once. Sequenced input: blood. The receptors come from an elderly man in good health.

This clonotype was detected ten times or more. V is TRBV10-3 and J is TRBJ1-6, with D unclear. Germline CDR1 ENHRY, CDR2 SYGVKD. The CDR3 is 13 amino acids. V was pared by 7 bases and J by 7 bases, with 11 bases between. The CDR3 sequence: CAITGDGNSPLHF. In nucleotides, the CDR3 is TGTGCCATCACCGGGGATGGCAATTCACCCCTCCACTTT.

The chain has TRBV29-1 and TRBJ2-3, with TRBD2 matching over 7 bases. The CDR3 runs 14 residues. After removal of 4 bases from V and 1 base from J, the junction contained 5 bases not matched to a gene. CDR1 is SQVTM and CDR2 is ANQGSEA in the germline V gene. The DNA for the CDR3 is TGCAGCGTTGTATCCCGGGAGGGCACAGATACGCAGTATTTT. This codes for CSVVSREGTDTQYF.

The chain couples TRBV12-3 or TRBV12-4 to TRBJ2-3; D may be TRBD1 (6 bases). Trimming removed 5 bases at V and 0 bases at J, with 12 bases between. This CDR3 contains 15 residues. This chain's CDR3 is CASSRDTASTDTQYF. DNA for the CDR3: TGTGCCAGCAGTCGGGACACTGCTAGCACAGATACGCAGTATTTT.

This chain links TRBV27 with TRBJ1-1; TRBD1 agrees at 9 bases. The CDR3 contains 17 residues. J gave up 4 bases and V 1 base, and 10 bases lay outside the gene matches. Germline values: CDR1 MNHEY, CDR2 SMNVEV (reference sequence). The CDR3, as DNA: TGTGCCAGCAGTTTATGGAGTCCCGGGACAGGGACCACTGAAGCTTTCTTT. Translated, it gives CASSLWSPGTGTTEAFF.

The V call is TRBV5-1, the J call TRBJ2-5, with D hard to call. Germline assignment: CDR1 SGHRS and CDR2 YFSETQ. V was pared by 4 bases and J by 5 bases, with 18 bases between. The CDR3 is 15 amino acids. The CDR3 here is CASSAQDQTHETQYF. CDR3 bases: TGCGCCAGCAGCGCCCAGGACCAGACACATGAGACCCAGTACTTC. The full variable domain, with the rest looked up from reference TRBV5-1 and TRBJ2-5, is KAGVTQTPRYLIKTRGQQVTLSCSPISGHRSVSWYQQTPGQGLQFLFEYFSETQRNKGNFPGRFSGRQFSNSRSEMNVSTLELGDSALYLCASSAQDQTHETQYFGPGTRLLVL.